These 16 T cell receptor beta chains were sequenced from one sample in a study of T-cell reconstitution after alpha-beta-depleted transplantation in children. Using unique molecular identifiers, the investigators prepared the TCRbeta library. TCRdb independently ran MiXCR on the PCR reads; one entry per CDR3 protein. The profile shows about 260,000 distinct CDR3 sequences, around a tenth of them singletons. The sample consisted of peripheral blood, taken 180 days after TCRalphabeta/CD19-depleted stem cell transplant. The source is a male patient aged 2 to 10 who had a stem cell transplant for chronic granulomatous disease, so the T cells may come from the graft donor.

A few counts support this clonotype. The V gene is TRBV12-3 or TRBV12-4, the J gene TRBJ2-1; 9 bases line up with TRBD1. The CDR3 loop spans 15 amino acids. With 6 bases clipped from V and 7 bases from J, the junction kept 10 bases outside the gene matches. CDR3 DNA sequence: TGTGCCAGCAGCGGCCTGGGGACAGGGTCAAATGAGCAGTTCTTC. As protein: CASSGLGTGSNEQFF.

This clonotype was detected many times. V gene TRBV20-1 combines with J gene TRBJ2-5, with 8 bases matching TRBD1. CDR1 DFQATT and CDR2 SNEGSKA come from the germline V gene (reference sequence). The CDR3 is 13 amino acids. Trimming cost V 8 bases and J 4 bases; bases outside gene matches: 9. The CDR3 nucleotides are TGCAGTTGTCCGGGACAGGAACGAGAGACCCAGTACTTC. Translation gives CSCPGQERETQYF.

In this sample, this clonotype turned up many times. The rearrangement links TRBV21-1 to TRBJ1-2. TRBV21-1 counts as a pseudogene. The CDR3 is 13 residues long. CDR3: CASTLGGGNGYTF. The CDR3 coding sequence is TGTGCCAGCACCCTAGGGGGGGGGAATGGCTACACCTTC.

This clonotype showed up many times. The chain joins TRBV7-2 to TRBJ2-7, with D uncertain. The CDR3 contains 14 residues. Trimming removed 5 bases from V and 4 bases from J, with 15 bases in between. CDR1 is SGHTA and CDR2 is FQGNSA in the germline V gene. As DNA, the CDR3 is TGTGCCAGCAGCCCCTTTCGTGAGGTTTACGAGCAGTACTTC. This codes for CASSPFREVYEQYF. Combining the CDR3 with reference TRBV7-2 and TRBJ2-7 gives the whole variable domain GAGVSQSPSNKVTEKGKDVELRCDPISGHTALYWYRQSLGQGLEFLIYFQGNSAPDKSGLPSDRFSAERTGGSVSTLTIQRTQQEDSAVYLCASSPFREVYEQYFGPGTRLTVT.

The rearrangement links TRBV23-1 to TRBJ2-7, with 7 positions matching TRBD2. TRBV23-1 is placed among ORFs of uncertain function. Unmatched junction bases numbered 6, after V lost 0 bases and J lost 4 bases. The CDR3 totals 15 residues. DNA of the CDR3: TGCGCCAGCAGTCAATCGGGCGGGAGTAAATACGAGCAGTACTTC. Its translation: CASSQSGGSKYEQYF.

This clonotype came up many times. V gene TRBV5-1 combines with J gene TRBJ2-3, with TRBD2 matching over 7 bases. Germline lookup yields CDR1 SGHRS and CDR2 YFSETQ. This CDR3 contains 18 residues. V dropped 0 bases and J dropped 0; count of bases not matched to a gene: 10. The CDR3 is CASSLAWRGRPSTDTQYF. CDR3 DNA sequence: TGCGCCAGCAGCTTGGCCTGGCGGGGGAGACCTAGCACAGATACGCAGTATTTT.

The V call is TRBV7-8, the J call TRBJ2-1, with 10 bases aligning to TRBD1. Germline assignment: CDR1 SGHVS and CDR2 FQNEAQ. CDR3 length: 16 residues. V trimming: 6 bases; J trimming: 10 bases; junction bases outside the gene matches: 15. The CDR3 protein is CASSKTRGQGSGEQFF. The DNA for the CDR3 is TGTGCCAGCAGTAAAACGAGGGGACAGGGGAGTGGGGAGCAGTTCTTC.

In the case of this clonotype: One base away lies a much larger clone, so this may be a sequencing read error. The chain joins TRBV7-2 to TRBJ2-1, with D tentatively TRBD2 (7 bases). Per germline, CDR1 SGHTA and CDR2 FQGNSA. Trimming removed 5 bases from V and 9 bases from J, with 20 bases in between. The CDR3 loop spans 15 amino acids. CDR3 protein: CASSAMAGASFEQFF. In nucleotides, the CDR3 is TGTGCCAGCAGCGCCATGGCGGGGGCCTCTTTTGAGCAGTTCTTC.

This clonotype was seen ten or more times. This chain joins TRBV4-3 and TRBJ1-4; D call uncertain. The CDR3 spans 13 residues. Germline assignment: CDR1 LGHNA and CDR2 YSLEER. Trimming pared 0 bases from V and 8 bases from J, leaving 7 bases between. CDR3 DNA sequence: TGCGCCAGCAGCCAAGATCGAAGGGAAAAACTGTTTTTT. Translation: CASSQDRREKLFF.

The chain joins TRBV20-1 to TRBJ2-5; 7 bases are shared with TRBD2. With 3 bases clipped from V and 3 bases from J, the junction kept 10 bases outside the gene matches. The CDR3 has 15 amino acids. The germline CDR1 and CDR2 sequences are DFQATT and SNEGSKA (reference sequence). CDR3 protein: CSASSGRASEETQYF. The CDR3 DNA reads as TGCAGTGCTAGTTCGGGGAGGGCCTCCGAAGAGACCCAGTACTTC.

This clonotype appeared many times. The chain is built from TRBV27 and TRBJ2-1, with 10 positions matching TRBD1. The CDR3 runs to 15 residues. CDR1 is MNHEY, CDR2 SMNVEV, per germline (reference sequence). The trim removed 3 bases at V and 9 bases at J, leaving 8 bases unmatched. The CDR3 nucleotides are TGTGCCAGCAGTTTCGATGACAGGGGGCAGGTTGAGCAGTTCTTC. Protein: CASSFDDRGQVEQFF.

This clonotype was seen repeatedly, ten times or more. The CDR3 reads CASSLGGTDEQFF. CDR3 bases: TGTGCCAGCAGCTTAGGGGGGACAGATGAGCAGTTCTTC. The chain is built from TRBV7-9 and TRBJ2-1; TRBD1 aligns across 7 bases. Trimming at V came to 1 base and at J to 8 bases, leaving 2 bases not matched to a gene. In germline, CDR1 is SEHNR, CDR2 FQNEAQ (reference sequence). CDR3 length: 13 amino acids.

This clonotype was counted at least ten times. This chain links TRBV6-1 with TRBJ2-7; D uncertain. This CDR3 has 14 amino acids. The germline V gene encodes CDR1 MNHNS and CDR2 SASEGT. Trimming took 6 bases from V and 6 from J, leaving 18 bases between them. Here the CDR3 reads CASREYKQNGEQYF. CDR3 nucleotide sequence: TGTGCCAGCAGGGAATACAAGCAAAATGGCGAGCAGTACTTC.

This clonotype appeared a few times. The DNA of the CDR3 is TGTGCCAGCAGTTTGGGGACAGGGGGCAATGGCTACACCTTC. The encoded protein is CASSLGTGGNGYTF. This chain joins TRBV12-3 or TRBV12-4 and TRBJ1-2; 12 nucleotides agree with TRBD1. The CDR3 has 14 amino acids. Trimming cost V 3 bases and J 6 bases; bases outside gene matches: 2.

Remarks on this clonotype: It may be a read error: a sequence one base away is much more abundant. CDR3 sequence reads: CASSLTKSHNEQFF. As DNA, the CDR3 is TGTGCCAGCAGTTTAACAAAATCCCACAATGAGCAGTTCTTC. V and J are TRBV12-3 or TRBV12-4 and TRBJ2-1; no clear D. V lost 2 bases, J lost 5 bases, and 10 bases lay in between. The CDR3 is 14 amino acids.

This clonotype was counted at least ten times. This chain uses TRBV20-1 with TRBJ2-7; TRBD2 matches 12 bases. Unmatched junction bases numbered 17, after V lost 0 bases and J lost 2 bases. Germline V gene lookup returns CDR1 DFQATT and CDR2 SNEGSKA (reference sequence). The CDR3 sequence is 20 residues long. CDR3 amino acids: CSARDLDPTSGRRGAYEQYF. CDR3 DNA: TGCAGTGCTAGAGATCTGGACCCGACTAGCGGGAGAAGGGGGGCCTACGAGCAGTACTTC.